These 5 T cell receptor beta chains were all obtained from the same sample, sequenced in a study of CD8+ T cells in alopecia areata. RNA extraction was followed by reverse transcription into cDNA, which acted as the sequencing template. Assay: immunoSEQ multiplex PCR; the TCRdb copy retains only in-frame clones and omits some. The sample lists about 110,000 clones; under 65% were seen once. Sequenced: NKG2D-low CD8+ T cells sorted from blood. These TCRs come from a human donor with alopecia areata.

The chain uses TRBV19 and TRBJ2-7; TRBD2 matches at 7 bases. Germline lookup yields CDR1 LNHDA and CDR2 SQIVND (reference sequence). The junction had 3 bases not matched to a gene; V was cut back by 8 bases and J by 2 bases. This CDR3 is built from 12 residues. CDR3 in amino acids: CASGRAPYEQYF. The CDR3 coding sequence is TGTGCCAGTGGGAGGGCGCCCTACGAGCAGTACTTC.

V and J are TRBV7-3 and TRBJ1-1, with 9 nucleotides matching TRBD1. The CDR3 has 14 residues. V shed 7 bases and J 3 bases; nucleotides not matched to a gene: 6. Germline V gene lookup returns CDR1 SGHTA and CDR2 FQGTGA. The CDR3 protein is CASKTGQGDTEAFF. The DNA of the CDR3 is TGTGCCAGCAAAACGGGACAGGGAGACACTGAAGCTTTCTTT.

This CDR3 is CASVGPSRSEQYF. The CDR3 DNA sequence: TGTGCCAGCGTAGGCCCGAGCAGGAGCGAGCAGTACTTC. This rearrangement joins TRBV27 to TRBJ2-7; D not resolved. Germline-derived CDR1 and CDR2 are MNHEY and SMNVEV (reference sequence). The CDR3 spans 13 residues. V was shortened by 8 bases and J by 6 bases, with 17 bases between the two germline ends.

This clone occurred once. The chain employs TRBV7-2 and TRBJ1-1, with D perhaps TRBD1 (5 bases). The V end was cut by 1 base, the J end by 4 bases, with 13 bases between. CDR1 is SGHTA, CDR2 FQGNSA, per germline. This CDR3 is 15 amino acids long. The CDR3 protein is CASSLEAGMATEAFF. CDR3 sequence (DNA): TGTGCCAGCAGCTTAGAGGCAGGGATGGCCACTGAAGCTTTCTTT.

V is TRBV4-1 and J is TRBJ1-1, with no clear D. V lost 1 base and J 5 bases, leaving 11 bases between the germline ends. The CDR3 spans 14 residues. In germline, CDR1 is MGHRA, CDR2 YSYEKL. The chain's CDR3 is CASSQGSGVTEAFF. CDR3 bases: TGCGCCAGCAGCCAAGGGAGCGGGGTTACTGAAGCTTTCTTT.